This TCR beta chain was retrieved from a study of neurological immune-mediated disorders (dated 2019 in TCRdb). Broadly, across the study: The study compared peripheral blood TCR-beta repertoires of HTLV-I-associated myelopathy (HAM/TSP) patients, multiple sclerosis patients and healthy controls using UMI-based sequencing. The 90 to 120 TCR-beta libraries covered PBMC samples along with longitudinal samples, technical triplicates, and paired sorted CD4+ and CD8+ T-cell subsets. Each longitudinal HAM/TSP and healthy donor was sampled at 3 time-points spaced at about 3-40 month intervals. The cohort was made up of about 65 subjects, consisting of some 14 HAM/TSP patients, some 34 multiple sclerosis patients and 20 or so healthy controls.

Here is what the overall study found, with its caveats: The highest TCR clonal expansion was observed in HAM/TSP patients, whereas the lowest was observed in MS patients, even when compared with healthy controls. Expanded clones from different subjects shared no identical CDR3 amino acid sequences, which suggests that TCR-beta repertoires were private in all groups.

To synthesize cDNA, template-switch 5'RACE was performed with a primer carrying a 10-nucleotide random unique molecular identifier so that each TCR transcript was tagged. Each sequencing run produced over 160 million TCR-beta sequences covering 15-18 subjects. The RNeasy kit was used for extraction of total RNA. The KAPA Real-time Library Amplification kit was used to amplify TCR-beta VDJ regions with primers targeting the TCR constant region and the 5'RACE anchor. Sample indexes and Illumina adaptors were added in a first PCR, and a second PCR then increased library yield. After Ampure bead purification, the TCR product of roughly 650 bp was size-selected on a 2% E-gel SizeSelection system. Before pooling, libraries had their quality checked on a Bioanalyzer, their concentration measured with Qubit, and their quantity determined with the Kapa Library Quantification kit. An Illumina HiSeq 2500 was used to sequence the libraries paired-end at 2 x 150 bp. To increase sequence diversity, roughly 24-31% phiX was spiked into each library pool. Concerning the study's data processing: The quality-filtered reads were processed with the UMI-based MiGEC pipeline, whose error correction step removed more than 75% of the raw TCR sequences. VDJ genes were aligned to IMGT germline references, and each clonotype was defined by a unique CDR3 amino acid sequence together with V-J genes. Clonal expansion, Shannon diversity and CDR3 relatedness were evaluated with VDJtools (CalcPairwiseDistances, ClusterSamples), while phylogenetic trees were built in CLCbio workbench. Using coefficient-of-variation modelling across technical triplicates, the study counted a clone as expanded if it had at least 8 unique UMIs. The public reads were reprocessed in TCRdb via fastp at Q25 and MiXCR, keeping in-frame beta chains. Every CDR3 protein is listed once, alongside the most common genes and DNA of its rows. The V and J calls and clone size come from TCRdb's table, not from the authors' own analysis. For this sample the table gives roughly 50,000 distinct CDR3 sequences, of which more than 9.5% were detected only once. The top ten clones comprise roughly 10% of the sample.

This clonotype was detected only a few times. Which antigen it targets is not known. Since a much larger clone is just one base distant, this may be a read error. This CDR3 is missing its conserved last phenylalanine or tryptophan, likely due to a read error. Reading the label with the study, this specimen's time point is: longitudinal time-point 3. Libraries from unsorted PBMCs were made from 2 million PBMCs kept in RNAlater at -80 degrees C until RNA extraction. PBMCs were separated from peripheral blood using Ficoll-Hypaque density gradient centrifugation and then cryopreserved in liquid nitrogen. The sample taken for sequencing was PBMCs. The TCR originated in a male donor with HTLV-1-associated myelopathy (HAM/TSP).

For the CDR3, the sequence is CSARGGFREYNEQFI. DNA sequence: TGCAGTGCTAGAGGTGGTTTTAGGGAGTACAATGAGCAGTTCATC. The sequence joins TRBV20-1 to TRBJ2-1; the D gene is perhaps TRBD2, on 5 matching bases. The CDR3 adds up to 15 amino acids, both ends counted. The entry retains the CDR3 DNA only, 45 bases that are in frame from base 1. CDR1 DFQATT and CDR2 SNEGSKA were looked up in the germline V gene (reference sequence). Between the V and J ends, shortened by 1 base and 4 bases respectively, the junction contains 14 bases.